One sample yielded the 8 T cell receptor beta chains listed below, sequenced in a study of blood T cell repertoires in COVID-19. TCRdb's table, derived via immunoSEQ multiplex PCR, lists solely in-frame clones and lacks some. The sample lists approximately 260,000 clones; 84% were seen once. Sequenced input: peripheral blood. These receptors were obtained from a human donor in a cohort sampled during active COVID-19.

The J gene is TRBJ2-6, the V gene TRBV9, with TRBD1 as a possible D gene (5 bases). Trimming took 3 bases from V and 4 from J, leaving 26 bases between them. The CDR3 has 20 residues. Germline assignment: CDR1 SGDLS and CDR2 YYNGEE. CDR3 sequence: CASSDLVPGIPSLGANVLTF. As DNA, the CDR3 is TGTGCCAGCAGCGACTTAGTCCCAGGGATACCTTCACTCGGGGCCAACGTCCTGACTTTC.

The chain employs TRBV10-1 and TRBJ2-5; TRBD1 agrees at 8 bases. This CDR3 is built from 15 residues. Germline V gives CDR1 WNHNN, CDR2 SYGVQD (reference sequence). The V and J ends lost 4 bases and 6 bases, in that order; junction bases with no gene match: 10. The CDR3 protein is CASSVDRGMGKTQYF. For the CDR3, the DNA is TGCGCCAGCAGTGTCGACAGGGGAATGGGGAAGACCCAGTACTTC.

In its sample, this clone was seen once. The rearrangement joins TRBV7-4 to TRBJ1-5; 8 bases agree with TRBD1. CDR3 length: 16 residues. Germline V gene sequence: CDR1 SGHVT, CDR2 SQSDAQ. Trimming cost V 4 bases and J 6 bases; bases outside gene matches: 11. The CDR3 sequence: CASSSADRERGQPQHF. DNA for the CDR3: TGTGCCAGCAGCTCTGCGGACAGGGAGAGGGGTCAGCCCCAGCATTTT.

The rearrangement uses TRBV6-5 and TRBJ1-5; D is unclear. V was shortened by 0 bases and J by 5 bases, with 11 bases between the two germline ends. CDR3 length: 15 residues. The germline CDR1 and CDR2 sequences are MNHEY and SVGAGI. CDR3: CASSYSGESDQPQHF. The CDR3 nucleotides are TGTGCCAGCAGTTACTCTGGAGAGTCGGATCAGCCCCAGCATTTT.

The chain employs TRBV11-1 and TRBJ2-7, with 9 bases fitting TRBD2. Germline CDR1 SGHAT, CDR2 FQDESV (reference sequence). The CDR3 runs to 14 residues. Trimming at V came to 5 bases and at J to 2 bases, leaving 4 bases not matched to a gene. The CDR3: CASSRTSGPYEQYF. The CDR3 nucleotides are TGTGCCAGCAGCCGAACTAGCGGGCCCTACGAGCAGTACTTC.

This clone appeared a single time. The chain uses TRBV2 and TRBJ2-5, with 9 bases aligning to TRBD2. J gave up 5 bases and V 4 bases, and 8 bases lay outside the gene matches. Germline assignment: CDR1 SNHLY and CDR2 FYNNEI. The CDR3 has 15 amino acids. CDR3 coding DNA: TGTGCCAGCAGTGTCGGATCTAGCGGGGTGGAGACCCAGTACTTC. Amino acid sequence: CASSVGSSGVETQYF.

This chain joins TRBV19 and TRBJ1-2; 11 nucleotides line up with TRBD1. The CDR3 runs to 15 residues. The trim removed 4 bases at V and 8 bases at J, leaving 9 bases unmatched. Per germline, CDR1 LNHDA and CDR2 SQIVND (reference sequence). In DNA, the CDR3 is TGTGCCAGTAGTACCCGGACAGGGGGCGCGAGGGGCTACACCTTC. It yields the protein CASSTRTGGARGYTF.

The chain has TRBV2 and TRBJ2-1, with a weak D call TRBD2 (6 bases). The germline V and J ends were trimmed by 4 bases and 8 bases, with 12 bases remaining between them. This CDR3 comprises 13 residues. Germline CDR1 is SNHLY and CDR2 is FYNNEI. CDR3 loop: CASSVRRVDEQFF. In DNA, the CDR3 is TGTGCCAGCAGTGTGAGGAGGGTTGATGAGCAGTTCTTC.